The clone carrying this T cell receptor beta chain came up once. Antigen unknown. This entry belongs to a study of cytomegalovirus exposure and HLA in healthy donors. Across the whole study: Earlier work reported 117 million unique TCR beta sequences from 170 million or so T cells. General study results and limits: An analysis that was carried out later associated 16,000 or so TCR beta sequences with HLA alleles at 0.05 false discovery rate.

The PCR contained 60 Vbeta and 13 Jbeta primers. Measured with immunoSEQ multiplex PCR; TCRdb has only the in-frame clones, and not every one. Among 130,000 or so clones, around 67% were seen once, and the ten largest hold around 2.1%. This TCR was sampled from a middle-aged woman in good health and CMV-seropositive. Sample: PBMCs.

In DNA form, the CDR3 reads TGTGCCAGTAGTAGGGGGACTGCTAATGAAAAACTGTTTTTT. Translated, it gives CASSRGTANEKLFF. V is TRBV19 and J is TRBJ1-4; tentatively, D is TRBD1 (5 bases). V was pared by 4 bases and J by 3 bases, with 9 bases between. The germline V gene encodes CDR1 LNHDA and CDR2 SQIVND (reference sequence). CDR3 length: 14 amino acids.